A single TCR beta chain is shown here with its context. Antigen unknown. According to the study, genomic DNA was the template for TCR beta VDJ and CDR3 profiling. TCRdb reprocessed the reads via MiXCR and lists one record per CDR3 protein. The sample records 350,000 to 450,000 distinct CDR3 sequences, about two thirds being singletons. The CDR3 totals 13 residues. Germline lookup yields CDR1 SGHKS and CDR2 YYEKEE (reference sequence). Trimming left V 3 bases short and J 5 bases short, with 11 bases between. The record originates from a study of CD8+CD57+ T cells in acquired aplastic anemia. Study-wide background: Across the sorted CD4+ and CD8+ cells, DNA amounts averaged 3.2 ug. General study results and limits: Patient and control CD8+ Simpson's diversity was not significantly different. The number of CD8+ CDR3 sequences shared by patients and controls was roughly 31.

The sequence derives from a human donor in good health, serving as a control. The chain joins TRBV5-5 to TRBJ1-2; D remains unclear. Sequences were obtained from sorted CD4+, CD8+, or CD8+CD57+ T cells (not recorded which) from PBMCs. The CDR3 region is CASSSAAAYGYTF. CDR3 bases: TGTGCCAGCAGCTCCGCGGCCGCTTATGGCTACACCTTC. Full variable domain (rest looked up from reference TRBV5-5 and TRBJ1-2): DAGVTQSPTHLIKTRGQQVTLRCSPISGHKSVSWYQQVLGQGPQFIFQYYEKEERGRGNFPDRFSARQFPNYSSELNVNALLLGDSALYLCASSSAAAYGYTFGSGTRLTVV.